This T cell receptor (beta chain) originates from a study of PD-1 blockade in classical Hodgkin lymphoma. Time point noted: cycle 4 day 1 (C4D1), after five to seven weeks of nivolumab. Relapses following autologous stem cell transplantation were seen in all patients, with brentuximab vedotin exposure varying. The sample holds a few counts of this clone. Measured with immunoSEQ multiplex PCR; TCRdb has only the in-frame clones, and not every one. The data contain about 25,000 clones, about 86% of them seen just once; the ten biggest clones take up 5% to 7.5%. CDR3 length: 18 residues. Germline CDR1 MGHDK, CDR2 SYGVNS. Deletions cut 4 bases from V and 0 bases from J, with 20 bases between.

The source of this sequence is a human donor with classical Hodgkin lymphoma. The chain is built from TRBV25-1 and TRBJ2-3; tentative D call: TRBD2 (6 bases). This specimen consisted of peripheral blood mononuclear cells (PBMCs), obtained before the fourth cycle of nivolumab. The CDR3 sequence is CASSGPPGTLPSTDTQYF. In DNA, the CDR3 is TGTGCCAGCAGTGGCCCCCCAGGGACTCTACCTAGCACAGATACGCAGTATTTT.